This TCR beta chain was retrieved from a study of cytomegalovirus exposure and HLA in healthy donors. Study-wide results and limits: Cytomegalovirus status, reportedly, was diagnosed with high specificity and sensitivity by the classifier.

The germline V gene encodes CDR1 MDHEN and CDR2 SYDVKM. The CDR3 is 15 amino acids. With V trimmed by 6 bases and J by 4 bases, 8 bases remained unmatched. Regarding this clone: Antigen: not known.

TCRdb keeps only in-frame clones here, not all; method: immunoSEQ multiplex PCR. Here the sample spans approximately 280,000 clones, approximately 87% being singletons. The chain joins TRBV28 to TRBJ1-1; 10 nucleotides agree with TRBD1. This TCR was sampled from a woman between 18 and 29 years old in good health and CMV-seronegative. Material for sequencing was PBMCs. The DNA for the CDR3 is TGTGCCAGCAGCGTAACGACAGGGGGCATCACTGAAGCTTTCTTT. Its protein is CASSVTTGGITEAFF.